The following is a T cell receptor (beta chain) sequence with its context. This entry is derived from a study of molecular identifiers for immune sequencing clone quantification. This CDR3 has 14 amino acids. V lost 7 bases and J 6 bases, leaving 15 bases between the germline ends. The V gene's germline CDR1 is SGHVS and CDR2 FQNEAQ. Each CDR3 protein is one row after TCRdb ran MiXCR on the PCR reads. Here the sample spans some 590,000 distinct CDR3 sequences, roughly 27% being singletons. Sequenced sample: naive CD8+ T cells from blood, with Jurkat cell RNA spiked in. Noted subset: FACS-sorted CD8+CD4-CCR7+CD45RA+ naive T cells. This receptor was taken from a human donor in good health. Some libraries in this study had Jurkat cell RNA spiked in. This chain uses TRBV7-8 with TRBJ2-2; the D call may be TRBD1 or TRBD2 (6 bases each). The CDR3 DNA follows: TGTGCCAGCACGGGGACGGGGGCCGCCGGGGAGCTGTTTTTT. Protein: CASTGTGAAGELFF. The full variable domain, in which reference TRBV7-8 and TRBJ2-2 provide the parts outside the CDR3, is GAGVSQSPRYKVAKRGQDVALRCDPISGHVSLFWYQQALGQGPEFLTYFQNEAQLDKSGLPSDRFFAERPEGSVSTLKIQRTQQEDSAVYLCASTGTGAAGELFFGEGSRLTVL.